This TCR beta chain was recovered during a study of cytomegalovirus exposure and HLA in healthy donors. Study-level background: A data release that came early held some 79 million unique TCRs from HLA-typed donors.

With 60 Vbeta and 13 Jbeta primers, the PCR was carried out. Data came from immunoSEQ multiplex PCR; TCRdb stores just in-frame clones and leaves some out. Altogether around 100,000 clones are present, approximately 85% being singletons, with the ten largest covering around 5.6%. V was pared by 5 bases and J by 2 bases, with 12 bases of the junction left unmatched. Germline V CDR1 and CDR2: LNHDA, SQIVND (reference sequence). There are 18 residues in the CDR3. In the case of this clone: Its antigen is not known.

General study findings and limits: Some V segments, TRBV6-2 and TRBV6-3 among them, were indistinguishable and were therefore excluded.

The V gene is TRBV19, the J gene TRBJ1-5, with 10 bases identical to TRBD1. This receptor was identified in a woman in her late teens or twenties in good health and CMV-seropositive. The specimen was PBMCs. CDR3 coding DNA: TGTGCCAGTAGTGCCCTGGGACAGGGGAGTGTTGGCAATCAGCCCCAGCATTTT. This encodes CASSALGQGSVGNQPQHF.